A single sample is the source of the 28 T cell receptor beta chains below, sequenced in a study of blood T cell repertoires in COVID-19. Profiled with immunoSEQ multiplex PCR; TCRdb holds only in-frame clones, not every one. Of about 140,000 clones listed, 75% to 85% are singletons. Sequencing was done on a sample of peripheral blood. Receptors originate from a woman aged 80 or over with acute or convalescent COVID-19.

The chain employs TRBV7-6 and TRBJ2-7, with a weak D call TRBD2 (6 bases). CDR1 is SGHVS, CDR2 FNYEAQ, per germline. The CDR3 contains 15 residues. V was clipped by 2 bases and J by 4 bases, with 15 bases between them. The DNA for the CDR3 is TGTGCCAGCAGCTTAACCCCGGGAGTTGGGTACGAGCAGTACTTC. Protein product: CASSLTPGVGYEQYF.

The chain carries TRBV28 and TRBJ2-7, with TRBD2 matching over 14 bases. This CDR3 contains 18 residues. Trimming removed 4 bases from V and 2 bases from J; junction bases left unmatched: 10. Germline CDR1 MDHEN, CDR2 SYDVKM. The DNA for the CDR3 is TGTGCCAGCAGTTCGACTGCCCTGACTAGCGGGAGGGCCTACGAGCAGTACTTC. Amino acids: CASSSTALTSGRAYEQYF. Full variable domain (rest looked up from reference TRBV28 and TRBJ2-7): DVKVTQSSRYLVKRTGEKVFLECVQDMDHENMFWYRQDPGLGLRLIYFSYDVKMKEKGDIPEGYSVSREKKERFSLILESASTNQTSMYLCASSSTALTSGRAYEQYFGPGTRLTVT.

V is TRBV30 and J is TRBJ1-4; 7 nucleotides agree with TRBD1. Trimming took 3 bases from V and 5 from J; bases not matched to a gene: 3. The CDR3 spans 13 residues. Germline CDR1 reads GTSNPN; CDR2 reads SVGIG (reference sequence). The DNA of the CDR3 is TGTGCCTGGAGGGGCAGGGGGAATGAAAAACTGTTTTTT. As protein: CAWRGRGNEKLFF.

V is TRBV5-1 and J is TRBJ1-3; D not resolved. Between the trimmed V and J ends, which lost 0 bases and 1 base, there was a span of 8 bases. CDR3 size: 15 residues. Germline CDR1 SGHRS, CDR2 YFSETQ. The CDR3 here is CASSLGPGSGNTIYF. The CDR3 coding sequence is TGCGCCAGCAGCTTGGGGCCGGGATCTGGAAACACCATATATTTT. Full variable domain (missing parts from reference TRBV5-1 and TRBJ1-3): KAGVTQTPRYLIKTRGQQVTLSCSPISGHRSVSWYQQTPGQGLQFLFEYFSETQRNKGNFPGRFSGRQFSNSRSEMNVSTLELGDSALYLCASSLGPGSGNTIYFGEGSWLTVV.

Here the CDR3 DNA reads TGTGCCTGGAGTAGGCAGGCGAGCTCCTACGAGCAGTACTTC. This sequence encodes CAWSRQASSYEQYF. The chain has TRBV30 and TRBJ2-7; D not certain. Germline V gene data show CDR1 as GTSNPN and CDR2 as SVGIG (reference sequence). The CDR3 contains 14 residues. V was cut by 2 bases and J by 0 bases, with 11 bases left in between. Supplemented by reference TRBV30 and TRBJ2-7, the full variable domain reads SQTIHQWPATLVQPVGSPLSLECTVEGTSNPNLYWYRQAAGRGLQLLFYSVGIGQISSEVPQNLSASRPQDRQFILSSKKLLLSDSGFYLCAWSRQASSYEQYFGPGTRLTVT.

The chain carries TRBV27 and TRBJ1-1, with TRBD1 as a possible D gene (6 bases). This CDR3 has 14 amino acids. With 0 bases removed from V and 8 bases from J, the gap between germline ends came to 13 bases. Germline V lookup: CDR1 MNHEY, CDR2 SMNVEV (reference sequence). The CDR3 sequence: CASSLSIGQPEAFF. CDR3 coding DNA: TGTGCCAGCAGTTTATCGATTGGACAGCCCGAAGCTTTCTTT.

The rearrangement joins TRBV11-2 to TRBJ2-3; the D is unclear. Germline loops: CDR1 SGHAT, CDR2 FQNNGV. The CDR3 is made up of 13 amino acids. The V gene lost 0 bases and the J gene lost 5 bases, with 6 bases spanning the gap. The CDR3 reads CASSLDRLDTQYF. The CDR3 bases are TGTGCCAGCAGCTTAGACAGATTAGATACGCAGTATTTT.

The chain is built from TRBV7-9 and TRBJ2-7; TRBD2 is a possible D gene (6 bases). Trimming pared 5 bases from V and 5 bases from J, leaving 28 bases between. This CDR3 has 18 amino acids. Germline values: CDR1 SEHNR, CDR2 FQNEAQ (reference sequence). The CDR3 here is CASSTPLTGTRAGNEQYF. CDR3 bases: TGTGCCAGCAGCACCCCCCTTACCGGGACTCGCGCGGGGAACGAGCAGTACTTC.

The CDR3 sequence: CASSGTGGWYGYTF. The CDR3 nucleotides are TGTGCCAGCAGCGGGACAGGGGGCTGGTATGGCTACACCTTC. J is TRBJ1-2 and V is TRBV2, with 12 bases aligning to TRBD1. The length of the CDR3 is 14 residues. The germline gives CDR1 SNHLY, CDR2 FYNNEI. After removal of 6 bases from V and 5 bases from J, the junction contained 4 bases not matched to a gene.

The CDR3 loop is CAISTGTGGKGYTF. In DNA, the CDR3 is TGTGCCATCAGTACAGGGACAGGGGGCAAGGGCTACACCTTC. The V gene is TRBV10-3, the J gene TRBJ1-2; 12 nucleotides match TRBD1. This CDR3 has 14 residues. The V gene's germline CDR1 is ENHRY and CDR2 SYGVKD. V was pared by 5 bases and J by 8 bases, with 6 bases of the junction left unmatched.

The rearrangement uses TRBV2 and TRBJ2-5, with D maybe TRBD2 (6 bases). Trimming stripped 1 base from V and 3 bases from J, with 18 bases between. Germline loops: CDR1 SNHLY, CDR2 FYNNEI. The CDR3 consists of 17 residues. Written as DNA, the CDR3 is TGTGCCAGCAGTGAAGGGCGGGCGAGCGGGCCTAAAGAGACCCAGTACTTC. Translation: CASSEGRASGPKETQYF.

The chain combines TRBV29-1 with TRBJ2-3; weak D call: TRBD2 (6 bases). The CDR3 contains 13 residues. Germline CDR1 and CDR2: SQVTM and ANQGSEA. Trimming took off 4 bases at V and 4 bases at J, with 12 bases between the two ends. The CDR3 DNA follows: TGCAGCGTTGGTGTGGGGGGATCAGATACGCAGTATTTT. Its translation is CSVGVGGSDTQYF.

The V and J genes are TRBV18 and TRBJ1-2, with D perhaps TRBD1 (6 bases). The CDR3 totals 14 residues. Trimming took off 3 bases at V and 4 bases at J, with 12 bases between the two ends. Germline V gives CDR1 KGHSH, CDR2 LQKENI. This chain's CDR3 is CASSPNRESYGYTF. DNA of the CDR3: TGTGCCAGCTCACCGAACAGGGAGAGCTATGGCTACACCTTC.

The chain combines TRBV5-6 with TRBJ1-2; D possibly corresponds to TRBD1 (5 bases). V lost 0 bases to trimming and J lost 3 bases, with 9 bases between them. This CDR3 has 14 residues. CDR1 and CDR2 (germline): SGHDT, YYEEEE. CDR3 nucleotide sequence: TGTGCCAGCAGCTTGGGACAGAAGGACTATGGCTACACCTTC. Its translation: CASSLGQKDYGYTF.

The genes are TRBV6-4 and TRBJ2-7; maybe TRBD2 (6 bases). Looked up from germline, CDR1 is MRHNA and CDR2 is SNTAGT. CDR3 length equals 16 residues. V was clipped by 0 bases and J by 0 bases, with 12 bases between them. The DNA for the CDR3 is TGTGCCAGCAGTGACTCAGTCGGGGGTAGCTCCTACGAGCAGTACTTC. Residues: CASSDSVGGSSYEQYF.

This chain uses TRBV19 with TRBJ2-2; D is unresolved. CDR1 and CDR2 (germline): LNHDA, SQIVND (reference sequence). The CDR3 contains 15 residues. Trimming pared 1 base from V and 4 bases from J, leaving 10 bases between. The DNA for the CDR3 is TGTGCCAGTAGTATAGGCGCCCCCGGCACCGGGGAGCTGTTTTTT. The encoded protein is CASSIGAPGTGELFF.

In DNA, the CDR3 is TGTGCCAGCAGCTTAGCGCTATCAGGGGCCTACTATGGCTACACCTTC. Protein: CASSLALSGAYYGYTF. The chain employs TRBV7-9 and TRBJ1-2, with D perhaps matching TRBD1 (6 bases). V lost 0 bases, J lost 3 bases, and 14 bases lay in between. Germline CDR1 reads SEHNR; CDR2 reads FQNEAQ (reference sequence). This CDR3 has 16 amino acids. The variable domain in full, completed from reference TRBV7-9 and TRBJ1-2, reads DTGVSQNPRHKITKRGQNVTFRCDPISEHNRLYWYRQTLGQGPEFLTYFQNEAQLEKSRLLSDRFSAERPKGSFSTLEIQRTEQGDSAMYLCASSLALSGAYYGYTFGSGTRLTVV.

The J gene is TRBJ1-2, the V gene TRBV6-6, with D uncertain. V lost 2 bases and J lost 7, with 11 bases in between. The CDR3 has 13 residues. CDR1 and CDR2 from the germline V gene are MNHNY and SVGAGI (reference sequence). The CDR3 DNA sequence: TGTGCCAGCAGTTACCGCCGGGTCTCTGGCTACACCTTC. Its translation is CASSYRRVSGYTF.

V and J are TRBV24-1 and TRBJ1-2; D possibly corresponds to TRBD1 (5 bases). Trimming left V 2 bases short and J 6 bases short, with 12 bases between. The V gene's germline CDR1 is KGHDR and CDR2 SFDVKD. CDR3 size: 14 residues. In DNA, the CDR3 is TGTGCCACCAGTGATTACAGGATGACGGATGGCTACACCTTC. Protein sequence: CATSDYRMTDGYTF.

This chain uses TRBV7-9 with TRBJ2-1; 12 bases are shared with TRBD1. The CDR3 extends over 13 amino acids. Trimming at V came to 5 bases and at J to 11 bases, leaving 4 bases not matched to a gene. CDR1 is SEHNR and CDR2 is FQNEAQ in the germline V gene (reference sequence). CDR3 in DNA: TGTGCCAGCAGCGACCGGGACAGGGGGCAGCAGTTCTTC. Residues: CASSDRDRGQQFF.

This chain links TRBV11-2 with TRBJ1-2, with 7 bases that match TRBD1. Trimming at V came to 2 bases and at J to 6 bases, leaving 3 bases not matched to a gene. CDR1 and CDR2 (germline): SGHAT, FQNNGV. The CDR3 totals 13 residues. The DNA of the CDR3 is TGTGCCAGCAGCTTAACCGGGACAGATGGCTACACCTTC. Its translation: CASSLTGTDGYTF.

The chain combines TRBV18 with TRBJ2-5, with 9 bases lining up with TRBD1. The CDR3 is 16 residues long. Germline V gene sequence: CDR1 KGHSH, CDR2 LQKENI. V trimming: 3 bases; J trimming: 0 bases; junction bases outside the gene matches: 5. CDR3 bases: TGTGCCAGCTCACCGCGGGACAGGGCAAACCAAGAGACCCAGTACTTC. Translated, it gives CASSPRDRANQETQYF.

This clone was seen a few times. This chain connects TRBV4-2 to TRBJ2-5, with no clear D. This CDR3 has 13 amino acids. Trimming cost V 1 base and J 5 bases, with 8 bases left between them. Germline V gene sequence: CDR1 LGHNA, CDR2 YNFKEQ. The CDR3 DNA follows: TGTGCCAGCAGCCAAGGCAGTTTTGAGACCCAGTACTTC. Translation gives CASSQGSFETQYF.

This clone has only a few counts. The V gene is TRBV27, the J gene TRBJ1-6; no clear D gene. CDR3 size: 16 residues. V was cut by 4 bases and J by 9 bases, with 19 bases left in between. Germline V lookup: CDR1 MNHEY, CDR2 SMNVEV (reference sequence). The CDR3 protein is CASSSEVREWVSPLHF. The CDR3 DNA sequence: TGTGCCAGCAGTTCCGAGGTGAGGGAGTGGGTTTCACCCCTCCACTTT.

The rearrangement links TRBV10-3 to TRBJ2-1, with 13 bases that match TRBD2. V gave up 6 bases and J gave up 4 bases; unmatched junction bases: 15. The CDR3 spans 19 residues. Germline CDR1 ENHRY, CDR2 SYGVKD. The CDR3 nucleotides are TGTGCCATCAGAAGGACTAGCGGGAGTCTCGCCCCGGCGTACAATGAGCAGTTCTTC. Amino acids: CAIRRTSGSLAPAYNEQFF.

The rearrangement uses TRBV3-1 (or the pseudogene TRBV3-2) and TRBJ2-7; 8 bases are a match to TRBD1. The germline V gene encodes CDR1 LGHDT and CDR2 YNNKEL (reference sequence). CDR3 length: 15 residues. Trimming cost V 0 bases and J 3 bases; bases outside gene matches: 4. The CDR3 protein is CASSQDGTGDYEQYF. In nucleotides, the CDR3 is TGTGCCAGCAGCCAAGATGGGACAGGTGACTACGAGCAGTACTTC.

The chain carries TRBV15 and TRBJ1-2; 9 bases map to TRBD1. The J segment lost 8 bases and the V segment lost 5 bases, leaving 12 bases of the junction unmatched. Germline values: CDR1 LNHNV, CDR2 YYDKDF (reference sequence). There are 15 residues in the CDR3. As DNA, the CDR3 is TGTGCCACCAGCGACGGCCGGACAGGGGCCTTGGGCTACACCTTC. Its protein product is CATSDGRTGALGYTF.

This clone was seen just once. The chain combines TRBV5-1 with TRBJ2-2, with 7 positions matching TRBD1. Germline V gives CDR1 SGHRS, CDR2 YFSETQ. The V segment lost 4 bases and the J segment 4 bases; nucleotides outside the gene matches: 7. The CDR3 spans 15 residues. For the CDR3, the DNA is TGCGCCAGCAGCACGACAGGGTGGAGCACCGGGGAGCTGTTTTTT. Translation gives CASSTTGWSTGELFF.